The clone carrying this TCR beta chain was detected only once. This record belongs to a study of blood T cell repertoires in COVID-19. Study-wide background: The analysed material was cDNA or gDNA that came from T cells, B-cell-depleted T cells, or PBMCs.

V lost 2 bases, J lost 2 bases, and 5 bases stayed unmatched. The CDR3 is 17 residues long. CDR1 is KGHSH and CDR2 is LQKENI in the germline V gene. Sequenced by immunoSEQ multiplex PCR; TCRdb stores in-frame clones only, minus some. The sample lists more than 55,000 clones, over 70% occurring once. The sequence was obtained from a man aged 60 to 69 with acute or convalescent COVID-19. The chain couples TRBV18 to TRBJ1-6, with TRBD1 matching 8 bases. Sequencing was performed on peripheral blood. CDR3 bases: TGTGCCAGCTCACCAGGACAGGGCTCACCCTATAATTCACCCCTCCACTTT. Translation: CASSPGQGSPYNSPLHF.